The 3 T cell receptor beta chains below were found in one sample sequenced in a study of patients and donors after allogeneic stem cell transplantation. TCRdb used MiXCR to reprocess the RT-PCR reads, holding one entry per CDR3 protein. The sample has about 200,000 distinct CDR3 sequences; around 41% are singletons. The specimen sequenced was blood, either unsorted or a sorted T cell fraction (not recorded which). These receptors were taken from a human donor who was either an allogeneic HSCT recipient or a stem cell or donor lymphocyte infusion donor (not recorded which). It is not recorded whose cells these are; they may come from a transplant donor.

V and J are TRBV7-9 and TRBJ1-5, with 9 bases lining up with TRBD1. Germline CDR1 and CDR2: SEHNR and FQNEAQ (reference sequence). With 2 bases clipped from V and 5 bases from J, the junction kept 7 bases outside the gene matches. This CDR3 spans 16 amino acids. CDR3 in DNA: TGTGCCAGCAGCTTAACACAGGGGGCGCTGGATCAGCCCCAGCATTTT. Protein: CASSLTQGALDQPQHF.

In this sample, this clonotype turned up a few times. The chain is built from TRBV25-1 and TRBJ1-3; unclear D gene. Trimming removed 3 bases from V and 2 bases from J, with 5 bases in between. The CDR3 loop spans 13 amino acids. Per the germline V gene, CDR1 is MGHDK and CDR2 is SYGVNS. The CDR3 sequence: CASSDRPGNTIYF. CDR3 DNA sequence: TGTGCCAGCAGTGACAGACCTGGAAACACCATATATTTT.

The V gene is TRBV29-1, the J gene TRBJ1-4; 7 nucleotides match TRBD1. V lost 6 bases, J lost 2 bases, and 6 bases stayed unmatched. CDR1 SQVTM and CDR2 ANQGSEA come from the germline V gene. This CDR3 has 14 amino acids. The DNA of the CDR3 is TGCAGCGTCGCAGGGGGTAGCACTAATGAAAAACTGTTTTTT. As protein: CSVAGGSTNEKLFF.